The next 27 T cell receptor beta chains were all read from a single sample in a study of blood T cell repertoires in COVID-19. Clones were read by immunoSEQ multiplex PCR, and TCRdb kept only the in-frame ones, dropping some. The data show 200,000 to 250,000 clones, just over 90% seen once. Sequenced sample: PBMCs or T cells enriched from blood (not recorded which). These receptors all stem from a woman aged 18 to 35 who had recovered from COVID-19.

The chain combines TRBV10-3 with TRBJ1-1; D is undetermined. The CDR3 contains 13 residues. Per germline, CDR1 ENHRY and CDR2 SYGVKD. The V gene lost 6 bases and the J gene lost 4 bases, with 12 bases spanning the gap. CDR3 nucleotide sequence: TGTGCCATCAGACTATTACTGAGCACTGAAGCTTTCTTT. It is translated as CAIRLLLSTEAFF.

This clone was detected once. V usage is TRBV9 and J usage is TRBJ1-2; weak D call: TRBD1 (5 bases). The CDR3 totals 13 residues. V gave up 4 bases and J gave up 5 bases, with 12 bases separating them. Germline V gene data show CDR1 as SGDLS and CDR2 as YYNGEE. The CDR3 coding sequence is TGTGCCAGCAGCACCCGACAGACGTATGGCTACACCTTC. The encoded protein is CASSTRQTYGYTF.

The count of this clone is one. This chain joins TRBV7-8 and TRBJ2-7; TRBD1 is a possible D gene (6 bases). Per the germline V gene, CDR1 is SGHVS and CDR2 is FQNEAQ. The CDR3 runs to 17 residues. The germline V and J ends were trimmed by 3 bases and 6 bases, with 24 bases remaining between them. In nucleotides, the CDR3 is TGTGCCAGCAGCTTGTTATCGGTGGCAGGGGAAAGTCGCGAGCAGTACTTC. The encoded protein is CASSLLSVAGESREQYF.

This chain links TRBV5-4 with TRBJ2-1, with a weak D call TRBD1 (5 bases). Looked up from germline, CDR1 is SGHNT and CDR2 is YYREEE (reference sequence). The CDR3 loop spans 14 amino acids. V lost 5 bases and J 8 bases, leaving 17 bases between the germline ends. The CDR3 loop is CASSVTGAGHEQFF. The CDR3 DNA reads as TGTGCCAGCAGTGTGACTGGGGCCGGGCATGAGCAGTTCTTC.

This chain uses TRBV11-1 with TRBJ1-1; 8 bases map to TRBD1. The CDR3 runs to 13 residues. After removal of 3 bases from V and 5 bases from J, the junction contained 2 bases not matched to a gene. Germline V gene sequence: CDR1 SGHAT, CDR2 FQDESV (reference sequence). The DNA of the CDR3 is TGTGCCAGCAGCTTCCAGGGGGCGACTGAAGCTTTCTTT. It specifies CASSFQGATEAFF.

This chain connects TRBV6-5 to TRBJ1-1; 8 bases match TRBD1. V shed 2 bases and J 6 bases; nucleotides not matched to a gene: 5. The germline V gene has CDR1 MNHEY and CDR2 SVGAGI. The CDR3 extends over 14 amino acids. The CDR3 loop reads CASSYQGQGAEAFF. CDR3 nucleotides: TGTGCCAGCAGTTACCAAGGACAGGGCGCTGAAGCTTTCTTT.

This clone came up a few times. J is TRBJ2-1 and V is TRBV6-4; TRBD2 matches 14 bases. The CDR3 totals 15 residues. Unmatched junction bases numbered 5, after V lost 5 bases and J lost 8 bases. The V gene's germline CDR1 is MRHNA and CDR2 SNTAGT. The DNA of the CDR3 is TGTGCCAGCAGTCACGGGACTAGCGGGAGCGATGAGCAGTTCTTC. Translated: CASSHGTSGSDEQFF.

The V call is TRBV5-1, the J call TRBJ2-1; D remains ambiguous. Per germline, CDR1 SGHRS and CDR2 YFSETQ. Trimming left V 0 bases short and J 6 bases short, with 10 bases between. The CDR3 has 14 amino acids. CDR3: CASSLEAVFNEQFF. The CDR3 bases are TGCGCCAGCAGCTTGGAGGCGGTTTTCAATGAGCAGTTCTTC.

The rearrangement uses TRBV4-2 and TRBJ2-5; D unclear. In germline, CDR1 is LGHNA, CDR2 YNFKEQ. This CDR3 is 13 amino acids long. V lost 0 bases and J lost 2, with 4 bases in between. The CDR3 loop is CASSQEQQETQYF. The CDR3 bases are TGTGCCAGCAGCCAAGAGCAGCAAGAGACCCAGTACTTC.

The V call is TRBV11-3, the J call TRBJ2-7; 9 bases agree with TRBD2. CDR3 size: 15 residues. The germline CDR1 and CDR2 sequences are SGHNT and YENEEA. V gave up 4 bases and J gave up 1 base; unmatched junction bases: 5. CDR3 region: CASSSSGGPSYEQYF. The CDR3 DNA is TGTGCCAGCAGCTCCAGCGGGGGGCCATCCTACGAGCAGTACTTC.

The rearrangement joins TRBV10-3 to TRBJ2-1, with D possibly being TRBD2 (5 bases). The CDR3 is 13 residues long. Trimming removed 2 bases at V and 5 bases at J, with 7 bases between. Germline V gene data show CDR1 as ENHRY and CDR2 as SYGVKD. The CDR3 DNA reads TGTGCCATCAGTGAGCGGGGTAACAATGAGCAGTTCTTC. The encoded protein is CAISERGNNEQFF.

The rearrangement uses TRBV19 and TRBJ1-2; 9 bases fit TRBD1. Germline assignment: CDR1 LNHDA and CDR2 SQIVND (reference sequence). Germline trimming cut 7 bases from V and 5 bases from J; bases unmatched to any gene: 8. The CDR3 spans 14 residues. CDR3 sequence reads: CASKPGQGVYGYTF. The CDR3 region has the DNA TGTGCCAGTAAACCGGGACAGGGTGTGTATGGCTACACCTTC.

The CDR3 spells CASNRDRGSNSPLHF. The DNA of the CDR3 is TGTGCCAGCAACCGGGACAGGGGGAGTAATTCACCCCTCCACTTT. The rearrangement joins TRBV11-1 to TRBJ1-6, with 11 bases that match TRBD1. Trimming at V came to 7 bases and at J to 6 bases, leaving 5 bases not matched to a gene. CDR1 SGHAT and CDR2 FQDESV come from the germline V gene (reference sequence). There are 15 residues in the CDR3.

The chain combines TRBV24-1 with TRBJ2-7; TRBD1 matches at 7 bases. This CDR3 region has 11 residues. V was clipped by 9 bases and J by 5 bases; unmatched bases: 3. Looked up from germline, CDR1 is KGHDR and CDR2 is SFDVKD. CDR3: CATQDRDEQYF. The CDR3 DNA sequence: TGTGCCACCCAAGACAGGGACGAGCAGTACTTC.

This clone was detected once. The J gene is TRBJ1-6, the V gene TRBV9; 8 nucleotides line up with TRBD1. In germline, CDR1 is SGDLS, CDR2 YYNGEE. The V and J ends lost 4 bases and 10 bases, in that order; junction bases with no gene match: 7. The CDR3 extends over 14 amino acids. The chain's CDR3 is CASSPDRGWSPLHF. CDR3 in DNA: TGTGCCAGCAGCCCTGACAGGGGCTGGTCACCCCTCCACTTT. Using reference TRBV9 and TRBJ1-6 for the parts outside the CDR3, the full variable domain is DSGVTQTPKHLITATGQRVTLRCSPRSGDLSVYWYQQSLDQGLQFLIQYYNGEERAKGNILERFSAQQFPDLHSELNLSSLELGDSALYFCASSPDRGWSPLHFGNGTRLTVT.

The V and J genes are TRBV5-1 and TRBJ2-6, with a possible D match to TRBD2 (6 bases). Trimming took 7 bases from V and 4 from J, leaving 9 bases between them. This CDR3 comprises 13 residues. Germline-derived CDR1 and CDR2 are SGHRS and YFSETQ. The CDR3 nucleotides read TGCGCCAGCGCGGGGCAGGGGGCCAACGTCCTGACTTTC. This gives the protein CASAGQGANVLTF.

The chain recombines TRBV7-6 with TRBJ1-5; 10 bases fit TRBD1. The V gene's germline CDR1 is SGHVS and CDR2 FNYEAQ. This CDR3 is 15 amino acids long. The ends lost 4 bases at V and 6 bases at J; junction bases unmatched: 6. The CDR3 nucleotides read TGTGCCAGCAGCTACGGGACAGGGGATACTCAGCCCCAGCATTTT. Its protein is CASSYGTGDTQPQHF.

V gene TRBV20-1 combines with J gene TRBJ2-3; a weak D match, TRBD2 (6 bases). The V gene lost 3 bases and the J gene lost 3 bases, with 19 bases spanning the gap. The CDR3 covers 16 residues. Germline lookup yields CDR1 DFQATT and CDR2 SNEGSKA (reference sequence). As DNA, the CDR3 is TGCAGTGCTAGTAGTTTCGGCGGGGCCAGGACAGATACGCAGTATTTT. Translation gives CSASSFGGARTDTQYF.

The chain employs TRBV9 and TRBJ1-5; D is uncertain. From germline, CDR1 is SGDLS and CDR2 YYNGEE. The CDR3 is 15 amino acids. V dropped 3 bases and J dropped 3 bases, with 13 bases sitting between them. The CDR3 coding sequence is TGTGCCAGCAGCGAGCGGGGAACATCCAATCAGCCCCAGCATTTT. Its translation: CASSERGTSNQPQHF.

CDR3 sequence reads: CASSRRTGGADEKLFF. Here the CDR3 DNA reads TGTGCCAGCAGCCGCCGGACAGGGGGCGCGGATGAAAAACTGTTTTTT. The chain joins TRBV4-2 to TRBJ1-4; 11 positions agree with TRBD1. CDR3 length: 16 residues. In germline, CDR1 is LGHNA, CDR2 YNFKEQ. Unmatched junction bases numbered 7, after V lost 4 bases and J lost 6 bases.

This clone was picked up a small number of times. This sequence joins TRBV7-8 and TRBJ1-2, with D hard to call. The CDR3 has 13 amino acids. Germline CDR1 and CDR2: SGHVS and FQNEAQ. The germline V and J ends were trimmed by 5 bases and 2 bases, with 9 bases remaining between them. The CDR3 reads CASSPDMNYGYTF. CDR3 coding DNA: TGTGCCAGCAGCCCCGACATGAACTATGGCTACACCTTC.

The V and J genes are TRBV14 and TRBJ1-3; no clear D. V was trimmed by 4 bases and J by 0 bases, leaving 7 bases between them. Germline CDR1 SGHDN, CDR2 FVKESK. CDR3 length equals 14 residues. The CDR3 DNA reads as TGTGCCAGCAGCCCGCGTATCTCTGGAAACACCATATATTTT. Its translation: CASSPRISGNTIYF.

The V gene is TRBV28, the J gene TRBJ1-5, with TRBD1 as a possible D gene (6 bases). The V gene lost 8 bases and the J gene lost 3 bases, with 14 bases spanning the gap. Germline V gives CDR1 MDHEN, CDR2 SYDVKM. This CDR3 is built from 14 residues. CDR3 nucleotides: TGTGCCAGCTCTATCACAGGGATCAATCAGCCCCAGCATTTT. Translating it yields CASSITGINQPQHF.

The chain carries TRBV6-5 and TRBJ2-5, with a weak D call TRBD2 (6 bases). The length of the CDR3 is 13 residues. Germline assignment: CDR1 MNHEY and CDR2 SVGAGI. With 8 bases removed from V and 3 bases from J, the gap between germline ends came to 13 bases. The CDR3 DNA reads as TGTGCCAGCTGGGGGAGGAGAAAAGAGACCCAGTACTTC. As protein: CASWGRRKETQYF.

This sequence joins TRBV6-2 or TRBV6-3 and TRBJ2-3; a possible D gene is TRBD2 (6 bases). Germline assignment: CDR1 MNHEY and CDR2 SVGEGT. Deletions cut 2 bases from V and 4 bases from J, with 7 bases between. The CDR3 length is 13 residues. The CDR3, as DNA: TGTGCCAGCAGTTACAGGGAGGCAGATACGCAGTATTTT. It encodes CASSYREADTQYF.

In DNA, the CDR3 is TGTGCCAGCAGCCCAGTAGGGGGTTTGACTGAAGCTTTCTTT. Protein: CASSPVGGLTEAFF. This sequence joins TRBV9 and TRBJ1-1, with D perhaps TRBD1 (6 bases). V shed 4 bases and J shed 5 bases, with 15 bases lying between them. The CDR3 sequence is 14 residues long. In germline, CDR1 is SGDLS, CDR2 YYNGEE.

CDR3 amino acids: CASSPKDRVTEAFF. The CDR3 DNA reads TGTGCCAGCAGCCCAAAGGACAGGGTCACTGAAGCTTTCTTT. The chain is built from TRBV4-2 and TRBJ1-1; 8 bases line up with TRBD1. This CDR3 is built from 14 residues. Looked up from germline, CDR1 is LGHNA and CDR2 is YNFKEQ. The V segment lost 4 bases and the J segment 4 bases; nucleotides outside the gene matches: 5.